This T cell receptor (beta chain) came from a study of blood T cell repertoires in COVID-19. Study-wide context: Sites in the United States, Italy and Spain provided acute and convalescent COVID-19 samples.

CDR3 length equals 15 residues. The germline V gene has CDR1 SGHTA and CDR2 FQGNSA. Trimming shortened V by 5 bases and J by 3 bases, and 13 bases separated the two germline ends. In the original workflow: Estimated nucleated cell counts came from reference gene primer amplification. Assay used: immunoSEQ multiplex PCR; TCRdb lists only in-frame clones, some missing. V, J and clone size derive from that table, while D and trimming were established from the DNA sequence. The sample carries under 350,000 clones, 75% to 90% recorded once. The chain recombines TRBV7-2 with TRBJ1-4; unclear D gene. The sequencing input was peripheral blood. The source is a man in his forties with acute or convalescent COVID-19. The DNA for the CDR3 is TGTGCCAGCAGCCCATCGAGTAGCCCTAATGAAAAACTGTTTTTT. Translated: CASSPSSSPNEKLFF.